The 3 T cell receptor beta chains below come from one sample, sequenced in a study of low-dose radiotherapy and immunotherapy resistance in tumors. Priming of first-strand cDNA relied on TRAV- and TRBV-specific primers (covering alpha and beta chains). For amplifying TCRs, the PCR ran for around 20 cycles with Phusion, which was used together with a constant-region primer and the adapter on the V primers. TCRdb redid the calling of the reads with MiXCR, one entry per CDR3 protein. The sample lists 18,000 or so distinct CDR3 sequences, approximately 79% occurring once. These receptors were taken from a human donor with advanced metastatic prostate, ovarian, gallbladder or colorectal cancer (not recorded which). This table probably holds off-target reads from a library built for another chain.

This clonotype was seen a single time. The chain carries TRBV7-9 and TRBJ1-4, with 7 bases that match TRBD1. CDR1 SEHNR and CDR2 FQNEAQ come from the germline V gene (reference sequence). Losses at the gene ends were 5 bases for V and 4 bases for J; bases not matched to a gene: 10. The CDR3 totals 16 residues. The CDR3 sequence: CASSPLRTGVNEKLFF. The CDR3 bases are TGTGCCAGCAGCCCCCTTCGAACAGGGGTTAATGAAAAACTGTTTTTT.

The CDR3 DNA is TGCAGCGTTGCCCGGGCATCCTACGAGCAGTACTTC. It specifies CSVARASYEQYF. The gene calls are TRBV29-1 and TRBJ2-7; D gene uncertain. Germline V gives CDR1 SQVTM, CDR2 ANQGSEA. V was cut by 4 bases and J by 1 base, with 8 bases left in between. This CDR3 region has 12 residues.

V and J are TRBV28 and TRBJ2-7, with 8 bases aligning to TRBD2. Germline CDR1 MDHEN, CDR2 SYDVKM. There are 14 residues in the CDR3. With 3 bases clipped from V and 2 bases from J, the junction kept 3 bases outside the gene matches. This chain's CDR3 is CASSFPGLAYEQYF. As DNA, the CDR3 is TGTGCCAGCAGTTTCCCGGGACTAGCCTACGAGCAGTACTTC.